Below are 24 T cell receptor beta chains sequenced from a single sample in a study of T-cell memory formation after mild COVID-19. One entry per CDR3 protein results from TCRdb running MiXCR on the 5' RACE reads. The sample lists about 260,000 distinct CDR3 sequences, around 15% occurring once. Sequenced material: PBMCs or a T cell subset sorted from them (not recorded which). These receptors originate from a man aged 18-30 years who had mild COVID-19 (a few samples of this study predate the infection). Cell type and time point are not known.

The gene calls are TRBV9 and TRBJ2-2, with D perhaps being TRBD1 or TRBD2 (5 bases each). This CDR3 contains 14 residues. V shed 5 bases and J shed 1 base, with 9 bases lying between them. Germline-derived CDR1 and CDR2 are SGDLS and YYNGEE. This CDR3 reads CASSGTMNTGELFF. The DNA of the CDR3 is TGTGCCAGCAGTGGGACGATGAACACCGGGGAGCTGTTTTTT.

There are a few counts of this clonotype. The chain has TRBV7-2 and TRBJ1-3; tentatively, D is TRBD1 (6 bases). The CDR3 contains 14 residues. Per the germline V gene, CDR1 is SGHTA and CDR2 is FQGNSA. V gave up 8 bases and J gave up 0 bases, with 11 bases separating them. CDR3 sequence (DNA): TGTGCCAGCGCCGGGGGCTCCTCTGGAAACACCATATATTTT. Amino acids: CASAGGSSGNTIYF.

J is TRBJ1-1 and V is TRBV29-1, with D unresolved. Trimming cost V 7 bases and J 6 bases, with 12 bases left between them. There are 11 residues in the CDR3. Germline V gene sequence: CDR1 SQVTM, CDR2 ANQGSEA. This chain's CDR3 is CSGRRAAEAFF. The CDR3, as DNA: TGCAGCGGTCGGAGGGCGGCTGAAGCTTTCTTT.

This clonotype was counted between two and nine times. V gene TRBV27 combines with J gene TRBJ1-1; D is undetermined. With 4 bases removed from V and 5 bases from J, the gap between germline ends came to 11 bases. Germline assignment: CDR1 MNHEY and CDR2 SMNVEV (reference sequence). This CDR3 has 13 residues. The chain's CDR3 is CASSSSGRTEAFF. Here the CDR3 DNA reads TGTGCCAGCAGTTCAAGTGGGAGAACTGAAGCTTTCTTT.

This clonotype was detected a few times. The V gene is TRBV6-2 or TRBV6-3, the J gene TRBJ1-2; unclear D gene. Trimming stripped 9 bases from V and 4 bases from J, with 21 bases between. Looked up from germline, CDR1 is MNHEY and CDR2 is SVGEGT. This CDR3 has 15 residues. In nucleotides, the CDR3 is TGTGCCAGTCGAGATCCGGCCCTCGGGGTCTATGGCTACACCTTC. Amino acid sequence: CASRDPALGVYGYTF.

This clonotype was observed at least ten times. This rearrangement joins TRBV7-6 to TRBJ2-1; 8 positions match TRBD2. J was trimmed by 4 bases and V by 1 base; bases with no gene match: 9. This CDR3 contains 17 residues. Germline CDR1 reads SGHVS; CDR2 reads FNYEAQ. CDR3 DNA: TGTGCCAGCAGCTTAGGGTCCTCTAGCGGGTGGTACAATGAGCAGTTCTTC. It translates to CASSLGSSSGWYNEQFF. The full variable domain, rest sourced from reference TRBV7-6 and TRBJ2-1, is GAGVSQSPRYKVTKRGQDVALRCDPISGHVSLYWYRQALGQGPEFLTYFNYEAQQDKSGLPNDRFSAERPEGSISTLTIQRTEQRDSAMYRCASSLGSSSGWYNEQFFGPGTRLTVL.

The chain joins TRBV5-4 to TRBJ1-6; D not resolved. CDR1 and CDR2 from the germline V gene are SGHNT and YYREEE (reference sequence). V lost 0 bases and J lost 10, with 14 bases in between. There are 15 residues in the CDR3. The CDR3 sequence is CASSLGIGQESPLHF. In nucleotides, the CDR3 is TGTGCCAGCAGCTTGGGGATCGGGCAGGAGTCACCCCTCCACTTT.

The gene calls are TRBV2 and TRBJ1-1; no clear D gene. CDR1 is SNHLY, CDR2 FYNNEI, per germline. The CDR3 is made up of 14 amino acids. V dropped 6 bases and J dropped 2 bases, with 13 bases sitting between them. The CDR3: CASSFKDGNTEAFF. For the CDR3, the DNA is TGTGCCAGCAGCTTCAAGGACGGCAACACTGAAGCTTTCTTT. The full variable domain, in which reference TRBV2 and TRBJ1-1 provide the parts outside the CDR3, is EPEVTQTPSHQVTQMGQEVILRCVPISNHLYFYWYRQILGQKVEFLVSFYNNEISEKSEIFDDQFSVERPDGSNFTLKIRSTKLEDSAMYFCASSFKDGNTEAFFGQGTRLTVV.

V and J are TRBV2 and TRBJ2-1, with D perhaps TRBD2 (5 bases). Germline values: CDR1 SNHLY, CDR2 FYNNEI. The CDR3 contains 13 residues. Trimming removed 2 bases from V and 4 bases from J, with 6 bases in between. The CDR3 is CASSESGYNEQFF. For the CDR3, the DNA is TGTGCCAGCAGTGAAAGCGGTTACAATGAGCAGTTCTTC.

This clonotype turned up a few times. The V call is TRBV10-3, the J call TRBJ1-6; TRBD1 matches at 11 bases. CDR1 is ENHRY and CDR2 is SYGVKD in the germline V gene. Losses at the gene ends were 4 bases for V and 2 bases for J; bases not matched to a gene: 4. The CDR3 length is 17 residues. The CDR3 coding sequence is TGTGCCATCAGTGGGGACAGGGGGTCGACCTATAATTCACCCCTCCACTTT. The encoded protein is CAISGDRGSTYNSPLHF.

This clonotype occurred a few times. The chain joins TRBV7-9 to TRBJ1-1; no firm D call. V was trimmed by 3 bases and J by 2 bases, leaving 10 bases between them. CDR1 SEHNR and CDR2 FQNEAQ come from the germline V gene (reference sequence). This CDR3 has 14 amino acids. The CDR3 DNA follows: TGTGCCAGCAGCTTGAGCTTACTCAACACTGAAGCTTTCTTT. It encodes CASSLSLLNTEAFF. Variable domain in full (rest from reference TRBV7-9 and TRBJ1-1): DTGVSQNPRHKITKRGQNVTFRCDPISEHNRLYWYRQTLGQGPEFLTYFQNEAQLEKSRLLSDRFSAERPKGSFSTLEIQRTEQGDSAMYLCASSLSLLNTEAFFGQGTRLTVV.

This clonotype has only a few counts. The chain combines TRBV15 with TRBJ2-5; D possibly corresponds to TRBD2 (6 bases). Looked up from germline, CDR1 is LNHNV and CDR2 is YYDKDF (reference sequence). V dropped 0 bases and J dropped 1 base, with 12 bases sitting between them. This CDR3 has 16 amino acids. The CDR3, as DNA: TGTGCCACCAGCAGAGAGGGGCGGAGGGGCCAAGAGACCCAGTACTTC. It translates to CATSREGRRGQETQYF.

This clonotype was detected only once. The gene calls are TRBV20-1 and TRBJ1-2, with 7 bases fitting TRBD1. Germline assignment: CDR1 DFQATT and CDR2 SNEGSKA (reference sequence). CDR3 length: 12 amino acids. Trimming took 4 bases from V and 8 from J; bases not matched to a gene: 7. The CDR3 sequence is CSAIPGTEGYTF. As DNA, the CDR3 is TGCAGTGCTATTCCCGGGACAGAGGGCTACACCTTC.

The chain links TRBV5-4 to TRBJ2-6; D unclear. The ends were cut back, 0 bases at V and 3 bases at J, with 4 bases in the middle. The CDR3 is 14 residues long. Germline CDR1 and CDR2: SGHNT and YYREEE (reference sequence). The CDR3: CASSLDIGANVLTF. CDR3 nucleotides: TGTGCCAGCAGCTTGGATATTGGGGCCAACGTCCTGACTTTC.

Here the CDR3 reads CASSPGPEGDTQYF. CDR3 sequence (DNA): TGTGCCAGCAGCCCGGGACCCGAGGGAGATACGCAGTATTTT. The J gene is TRBJ2-3, the V gene TRBV7-3, with D perhaps matching TRBD1 or TRBD2 (5 bases each). The germline V gene has CDR1 SGHTA and CDR2 FQGTGA. This CDR3 spans 14 amino acids. Trimming stripped 5 bases from V and 5 bases from J, with 14 bases between.

This clonotype occurred a few times. The rearrangement joins TRBV20-1 to TRBJ2-5, with D hard to call. V was clipped by 1 base and J by 4 bases, with 10 bases between them. The germline gives CDR1 DFQATT, CDR2 SNEGSKA (reference sequence). CDR3 length: 13 residues. The DNA of the CDR3 is TGCAGTGCTAGAGTATGGGGTGGAGAGACCCAGTACTTC. Its protein product is CSARVWGGETQYF.

The V call is TRBV5-3, the J call TRBJ2-5; the D is unclear. TRBV5-3 is identified as an open reading frame with a role that is uncertain. CDR3 length: 13 amino acids. Trimming cost V 1 base and J 3 bases, with 7 bases left between them. CDR3 region: CARSLSREETQYF. DNA for the CDR3: TGTGCCAGAAGCTTGTCAAGGGAAGAGACCCAGTACTTC.

The chain combines TRBV4-2 with TRBJ2-5; D call uncertain. V lost 2 bases and J 5 bases, leaving 9 bases between the germline ends. The CDR3 extends over 13 amino acids. CDR1 LGHNA and CDR2 YNFKEQ come from the germline V gene. The CDR3 sequence: CASSQTILETQYF. The CDR3 DNA is TGTGCCAGCAGCCAAACTATCCTCGAGACCCAGTACTTC.

The sample holds a few counts of this clonotype. The V and J genes are TRBV6-6 and TRBJ2-3; TRBD1 is a possible D gene (6 bases). Germline CDR1 and CDR2: MNHNY and SVGAGI (reference sequence). The CDR3 consists of 15 residues. V lost 6 bases and J 3 bases, leaving 16 bases between the germline ends. CDR3 DNA: TGTGCCAGCAGCCTAGTCCAGGGGCCAACAGATACGCAGTATTTT. This codes for CASSLVQGPTDTQYF.

The chain recombines TRBV19 with TRBJ1-1; D is possibly TRBD1 (6 bases). V shed 10 bases and J shed 4 bases, with 16 bases lying between them. The CDR3 is 13 residues long. Per the germline V gene, CDR1 is LNHDA and CDR2 is SQIVND (reference sequence). CDR3 sequence: CATGADRSTEAFF. The CDR3 DNA reads as TGTGCCACTGGAGCGGACAGATCCACTGAAGCTTTCTTT.

This clonotype was detected a few times. The CDR3 region has the DNA TGTGCCAGCAGCCTCCGTTGGGGGGCGGGGGTTTCCACAGATACGCAGTATTTT. Protein product: CASSLRWGAGVSTDTQYF. This rearrangement joins TRBV7-2 to TRBJ2-3, with TRBD2 as a possible D gene (7 bases). V lost 5 bases and J lost 2, with 23 bases in between. The CDR3 extends over 18 amino acids. Germline V CDR1 and CDR2: SGHTA, FQGNSA. The entire variable domain, with the rest obtained from reference TRBV7-2 and TRBJ2-3, is as follows: GAGVSQSPSNKVTEKGKDVELRCDPISGHTALYWYRQSLGQGLEFLIYFQGNSAPDKSGLPSDRFSAERTGGSVSTLTIQRTQQEDSAVYLCASSLRWGAGVSTDTQYFGPGTRLTVL.

The J gene is TRBJ1-6, the V gene TRBV20-1, with unresolved D. The V gene lost 4 bases and the J gene lost 10 bases, with 17 bases spanning the gap. CDR1 and CDR2 from the germline V gene are DFQATT and SNEGSKA (reference sequence). CDR3 length equals 14 residues. DNA for the CDR3: TGCAGTGCTATGACCAGCGGGGATAGCTCACCCCTCCACTTT. As protein: CSAMTSGDSSPLHF.

The V and J genes are TRBV6-2 or TRBV6-3 and TRBJ2-7; the match to TRBD2 covers 7 bases. The CDR3 has 11 amino acids. Germline CDR1 is MNHEY and CDR2 is SVGEGT. J was trimmed by 3 bases and V by 8 bases; bases with no gene match: 1. This chain's CDR3 is CASGGDYEQYV. For the CDR3, the DNA is TGTGCCAGCGGGGGGGACTACGAGCAGTACGTC.

CDR3 coding DNA: TGCAGTGCTGACTCCGGGACAGTTAATGAGCAGTTCTTC. This gives the protein CSADSGTVNEQFF. The rearrangement joins TRBV20-1 to TRBJ2-1, with 7 bases identical to TRBD1. V was clipped by 5 bases and J by 7 bases; unmatched bases: 8. The germline V gene has CDR1 DFQATT and CDR2 SNEGSKA (reference sequence). The CDR3 runs to 13 residues.